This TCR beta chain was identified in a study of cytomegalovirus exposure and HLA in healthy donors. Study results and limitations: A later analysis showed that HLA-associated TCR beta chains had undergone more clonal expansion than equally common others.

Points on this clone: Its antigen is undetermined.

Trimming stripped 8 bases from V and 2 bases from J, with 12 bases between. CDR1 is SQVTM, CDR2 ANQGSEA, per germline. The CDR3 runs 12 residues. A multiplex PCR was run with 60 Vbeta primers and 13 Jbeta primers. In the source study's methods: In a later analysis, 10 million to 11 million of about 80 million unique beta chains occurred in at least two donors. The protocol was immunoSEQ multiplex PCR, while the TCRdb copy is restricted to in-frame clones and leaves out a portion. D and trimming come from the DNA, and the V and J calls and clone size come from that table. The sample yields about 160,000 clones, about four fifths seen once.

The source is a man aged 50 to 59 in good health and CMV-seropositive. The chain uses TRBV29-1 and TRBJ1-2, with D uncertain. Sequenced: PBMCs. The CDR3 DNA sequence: TGCAGCATTACAGAACTGAACTATGGCTACACCTTC. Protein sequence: CSITELNYGYTF.